Each of the 29 T cell receptor beta chains below was sequenced from the same sample in a study of CD8+ T cells in alopecia areata. cDNA serving as the sequencing template came from extracted, reverse transcribed RNA. Method: immunoSEQ multiplex PCR; TCRdb's copy keeps in-frame clones and lacks some. The sample includes some 200,000 clones, about 63% of them seen just once. The sequencing here drew on CD4+ T cells sorted from blood, taken at week 0. Receptor source: a human donor with alopecia areata.

This clone came up a few times. Here the CDR3 reads CASSLDGSEAFF. CDR3 DNA: TGTGCCAGCAGCTTGGATGGGTCTGAAGCTTTCTTT. The chain employs TRBV5-6 and TRBJ1-1; D call uncertain. The CDR3 is 12 residues long. Deletions cut 0 bases from V and 6 bases from J, with 6 bases between. Per germline, CDR1 SGHDT and CDR2 YYEEEE.

This clone was seen repeatedly, ten times or more. The genes are TRBV5-1 and TRBJ1-6; 9 bases are a match to TRBD1. CDR3 size: 17 residues. Germline V lookup: CDR1 SGHRS, CDR2 YFSETQ. The junction had 7 bases not matched to a gene; V was cut back by 3 bases and J by 3 bases. The DNA for the CDR3 is TGCGCCAGCAGCTATGATGGACAGGGGATCTATAATTCACCCCTCCACTTT. Protein: CASSYDGQGIYNSPLHF. Based on the CDR3 plus reference TRBV5-1 and TRBJ1-6, the full variable domain is KAGVTQTPRYLIKTRGQQVTLSCSPISGHRSVSWYQQTPGQGLQFLFEYFSETQRNKGNFPGRFSGRQFSNSRSEMNVSTLELGDSALYLCASSYDGQGIYNSPLHFGNGTRLTVT.

The chain is built from TRBV9 and TRBJ2-7, with no clear D. CDR1 SGDLS and CDR2 YYNGEE come from the germline V gene. The V and J ends lost 0 bases and 3 bases respectively, with 7 bases between them. CDR3 length equals 13 residues. DNA for the CDR3: TGTGCCAGCAGCGTAGATTCTAGCTACGAGCAGTACTTC. It encodes CASSVDSSYEQYF.

The gene calls are TRBV7-8 and TRBJ1-6; D might be TRBD1 (6 bases). V gave up 6 bases and J gave up 6 bases, with 12 bases separating them. The germline CDR1 and CDR2 sequences are SGHVS and FQNEAQ. This CDR3 region has 14 residues. In nucleotides, the CDR3 is TGTGCCAGCAGACACAGGGAAAGTAATTCACCCCTCCACTTT. Its translation is CASRHRESNSPLHF.

The chain has TRBV7-8 and TRBJ1-2; D might be TRBD1 (6 bases). The CDR3 has 17 amino acids. The germline CDR1 and CDR2 sequences are SGHVS and FQNEAQ. V lost 1 base to trimming and J lost 4 bases, with 19 bases between them. CDR3 nucleotides: TGTGCCAGCAGCTTAGACGGGAGCGGGGGGGCCCCCTATGGCTACACCTTC. Its protein is CASSLDGSGGAPYGYTF.

The chain is built from TRBV5-1 and TRBJ2-3; no firm D call. Germline CDR1 is SGHRS and CDR2 is YFSETQ. Between the trimmed V and J ends, which lost 4 bases and 4 bases, there was a span of 13 bases. The CDR3 length is 14 residues. CDR3 sequence: CASSQLGISDTQYF. CDR3 nucleotides: TGCGCCAGCAGCCAACTTGGGATCTCAGATACGCAGTATTTT. Drawing the rest from reference TRBV5-1 and TRBJ2-3, the complete variable domain is KAGVTQTPRYLIKTRGQQVTLSCSPISGHRSVSWYQQTPGQGLQFLFEYFSETQRNKGNFPGRFSGRQFSNSRSEMNVSTLELGDSALYLCASSQLGISDTQYFGPGTRLTVL.

J is TRBJ1-2 and V is TRBV9; D call uncertain. Between the trimmed V and J ends, which lost 4 bases and 5 bases, there was a span of 15 bases. Looked up from germline, CDR1 is SGDLS and CDR2 is YYNGEE. CDR3 length: 14 amino acids. CDR3 residues: CASSPGWQQYGYTF. CDR3 DNA: TGTGCCAGCAGCCCTGGGTGGCAGCAGTATGGCTACACCTTC.

This clone was seen a few times. The chain combines TRBV7-2 with TRBJ1-2; D is ambiguous. CDR3 length: 11 residues. CDR1 is SGHTA and CDR2 is FQGNSA in the germline V gene. V dropped 5 bases and J dropped 8 bases, with 9 bases sitting between them. The CDR3 sequence: CASSLRWGYTF. For the CDR3, the DNA is TGTGCCAGCAGCCTCCGGTGGGGCTACACCTTC.

J is TRBJ1-2 and V is TRBV5-6, with D maybe TRBD1 (5 bases). Trimming cost V 4 bases and J 3 bases, with 13 bases left between them. The germline gives CDR1 SGHDT, CDR2 YYEEEE. The CDR3 spans 14 residues. The CDR3 DNA sequence: TGTGCCAGCAGCGGCAGGGCACCTTACTATGGCTACACCTTC. This translates into CASSGRAPYYGYTF.

This chain links TRBV15 with TRBJ2-3; D gene ambiguous. Trimming removed 9 bases at V and 0 bases at J, with 13 bases between. This CDR3 has 14 amino acids. Germline V gives CDR1 LNHNV, CDR2 YYDKDF (reference sequence). The CDR3 DNA reads as TGTGCCACGCAGTACGACCCCAGCACAGATACGCAGTATTTT. Its translation: CATQYDPSTDTQYF.

The V gene is TRBV11-2, the J gene TRBJ2-3; D is ambiguous. This CDR3 has 15 amino acids. CDR1 SGHAT and CDR2 FQNNGV come from the germline V gene. V dropped 5 bases and J dropped 2 bases, with 14 bases sitting between them. This chain's CDR3 is CASSVRTRSTDTQYF. CDR3 nucleotide sequence: TGTGCCAGCAGCGTCCGGACCCGATCCACAGATACGCAGTATTTT. Full variable domain (missing parts from reference TRBV11-2 and TRBJ2-3): EAGVAQSPRYKIIEKRQSVAFWCNPISGHATLYWYQQILGQGPKLLIQFQNNGVVDDSQLPKDRFSAERLKGVDSTLKIQPAKLEDSAVYLCASSVRTRSTDTQYFGPGTRLTVL.

This rearrangement joins TRBV11-3 to TRBJ2-7, with D unresolved. CDR1 SGHNT and CDR2 YENEEA come from the germline V gene. The V and J ends lost 3 bases and 2 bases respectively, with 2 bases between them. The CDR3 runs 11 residues. CDR3 loop: CASSLAYEQYF. DNA for the CDR3: TGTGCCAGCAGCTTGGCCTACGAGCAGTACTTC.

This clone was observed a few times. V usage is TRBV30 and J usage is TRBJ2-2; D not certain. Trimming removed 2 bases from V and 6 bases from J, with 16 bases in between. Germline lookup yields CDR1 GTSNPN and CDR2 SVGIG (reference sequence). The CDR3 is made up of 15 amino acids. CDR3 sequence reads: CAWSPSISRAGELFF. CDR3 in DNA: TGTGCCTGGAGTCCGAGTATCTCACGGGCCGGGGAGCTGTTTTTT.

This clone has a handful of counts. The genes are TRBV2 and TRBJ2-7; TRBD2 matches at 15 bases. Germline values: CDR1 SNHLY, CDR2 FYNNEI. The CDR3 runs to 16 residues. V lost 5 bases to trimming and J lost 1 base; unmatched junction nucleotides: 3. The CDR3 bases are TGTGCCAGCAGTCGGGGACTAGCGGGGGGATCCTACGAGCAGTACTTC. It specifies CASSRGLAGGSYEQYF.

The chain joins TRBV30 to TRBJ2-3; no reliable D call. Germline V gene data show CDR1 as GTSNPN and CDR2 as SVGIG (reference sequence). V shed 3 bases and J shed 0 bases, with 7 bases lying between them. This CDR3 region has 13 residues. Here the CDR3 DNA reads TGTGCCTGGAGCCCGGCGAGCACAGATACGCAGTATTTT. Its translation is CAWSPASTDTQYF. The full variable domain, its missing parts supplied by reference TRBV30 and TRBJ2-3, is SQTIHQWPATLVQPVGSPLSLECTVEGTSNPNLYWYRQAAGRGLQLLFYSVGIGQISSEVPQNLSASRPQDRQFILSSKKLLLSDSGFYLCAWSPASTDTQYFGPGTRLTVL.

The V and J genes are TRBV29-1 and TRBJ2-3; D assignment may be TRBD1 or TRBD2 (5 bases each). The germline V gene has CDR1 SQVTM and CDR2 ANQGSEA. Trimming shortened V by 4 bases and J by 5 bases, and 13 bases separated the two germline ends. The length of the CDR3 is 13 residues. For the CDR3, the DNA is TGCAGCGTTGGAGGGGTACGGGGAGATACGCAGTATTTT. Its protein product is CSVGGVRGDTQYF.

With regard to this clone: Other DNA sequences of this sample code for an identical CDR3. This sequence joins TRBV18 and TRBJ2-5; D uncertain. Germline loops: CDR1 KGHSH, CDR2 LQKENI. V lost 2 bases and J 3 bases, leaving 1 base between the germline ends. There are 11 residues in the CDR3. The CDR3 DNA sequence: TGTGCCAGCTCACCAAAAGAGACCCAGTACTTC. It is translated as CASSPKETQYF.

This sequence joins TRBV6-1 and TRBJ1-5; D not certain. Trimming pared 3 bases from V and 0 bases from J, leaving 15 bases between. The CDR3 is made up of 17 amino acids. The germline gives CDR1 MNHNS, CDR2 SASEGT. CDR3 protein: CASSEQSGGYSNQPQHF. CDR3 nucleotide sequence: TGTGCCAGCAGTGAGCAGTCAGGTGGATATAGCAATCAGCCCCAGCATTTT.

This clone showed up just a few times. This sequence joins TRBV7-9 and TRBJ1-4; unclear D gene. Germline V gene lookup returns CDR1 SEHNR and CDR2 FQNEAQ (reference sequence). CDR3 size: 15 residues. Trimming removed 2 bases at V and 8 bases at J, with 15 bases between. The CDR3 reads CASSLLGVEGEKLFF. CDR3 coding DNA: TGTGCCAGCAGCTTACTAGGAGTAGAGGGAGAAAAACTGTTTTTT.

This chain links TRBV4-1 with TRBJ2-4; a possible D gene is TRBD2 (5 bases). The CDR3 is 14 residues long. Per germline, CDR1 MGHRA and CDR2 YSYEKL. V lost 3 bases, J lost 8 bases, and 14 bases lay in between. As DNA, the CDR3 is TGCGCCAGCAGCCAGTTCGGGGTCCGAGACATTCAGTACTTC. Residues: CASSQFGVRDIQYF.

This chain joins TRBV9 and TRBJ1-4; D is perhaps TRBD1 (6 bases). The length of the CDR3 is 14 residues. V was clipped by 4 bases and J by 6 bases, with 13 bases between them. CDR1 is SGDLS, CDR2 YYNGEE, per germline. CDR3 amino acids: CASSRVGGDEKLFF. CDR3 in DNA: TGTGCCAGCAGCCGCGTAGGGGGGGATGAAAAACTGTTTTTT.

The V and J genes are TRBV7-9 and TRBJ2-4, with no clear D. Trimming shortened V by 2 bases and J by 3 bases, and 11 bases separated the two germline ends. CDR1 is SEHNR, CDR2 FQNEAQ, per germline (reference sequence). The CDR3 extends over 15 amino acids. CDR3 region: CASSLFQHDKNIQYF. The CDR3 region has the DNA TGTGCCAGCAGCTTATTCCAGCACGACAAAAACATTCAGTACTTC.

This clone has a handful of counts. This chain joins TRBV5-1 and TRBJ2-2; D not certain. Per the germline V gene, CDR1 is SGHRS and CDR2 is YFSETQ. Trimming removed 0 bases at V and 3 bases at J, with 9 bases between. This CDR3 contains 15 residues. Written as DNA, the CDR3 is TGCGCCAGCAGCTTGGCGGCGCAGGACACCGGGGAGCTGTTTTTT. Amino acids: CASSLAAQDTGELFF.

The chain has TRBV27 and TRBJ2-5; the match to TRBD2 covers 7 bases. This CDR3 has 14 residues. V was clipped by 4 bases and J by 3 bases; unmatched bases: 5. In germline, CDR1 is MNHEY, CDR2 SMNVEV (reference sequence). The CDR3 DNA sequence: TGTGCCAGCAGTTCCACGGGGGGAAAAGAGACCCAGTACTTC. Translation gives CASSSTGGKETQYF.

This clone was counted a few times. The rearrangement links TRBV29-1 to TRBJ1-1; the D gene is possibly TRBD1 (6 bases). The CDR3 sequence is 15 residues long. The V end lost 4 bases, the J end lost 1 base, and 16 bases lay between the germline ends. The germline V gene encodes CDR1 SQVTM and CDR2 ANQGSEA. CDR3 DNA sequence: TGCAGCGTTGCACCCTGGGGGCTCGGGAACACTGAAGCTTTCTTT. It codes for CSVAPWGLGNTEAFF.

CDR3 DNA sequence: TGTGCCAGCAGTTACTCGTGGGGGACGGGTCAGCCCCAGCATTTT. It specifies CASSYSWGTGQPQHF. This chain links TRBV6-6 with TRBJ1-5; D might be TRBD1 (5 bases). CDR3 length equals 15 residues. The germline V and J ends were trimmed by 0 bases and 6 bases, with 12 bases remaining between them. Germline values: CDR1 MNHNY, CDR2 SVGAGI (reference sequence).

This clone turned up a few times. The rearrangement links TRBV10-3 to TRBJ1-1, with D hard to call. Germline assignment: CDR1 ENHRY and CDR2 SYGVKD. The CDR3 runs to 14 residues. The V and J ends lost 5 bases and 0 bases respectively, with 10 bases between them. CDR3 bases: TGTGCCATCAGTCTCGAGGGCGTGAACACTGAAGCTTTCTTT. The encoded protein is CAISLEGVNTEAFF.

The V and J genes are TRBV6-5 and TRBJ2-5; TRBD2 aligns across 10 bases. The CDR3 has 14 residues. The V segment lost 5 bases and the J segment 1 base; nucleotides outside the gene matches: 1. The germline CDR1 and CDR2 sequences are MNHEY and SVGAGI. CDR3 region: CASSLAGAQETQYF. The CDR3 nucleotides read TGTGCCAGCAGTCTAGCGGGGGCCCAAGAGACCCAGTACTTC.

This rearrangement joins TRBV2 to TRBJ1-5; 7 nucleotides line up with TRBD1. The CDR3 has 13 amino acids. With 1 base clipped from V and 9 bases from J, the junction kept 3 bases outside the gene matches. Germline-derived CDR1 and CDR2 are SNHLY and FYNNEI. The CDR3 DNA sequence: TGTGCCAGCAGTGAAGGACAGGGCGTGCCCCAGCATTTT. It encodes CASSEGQGVPQHF.